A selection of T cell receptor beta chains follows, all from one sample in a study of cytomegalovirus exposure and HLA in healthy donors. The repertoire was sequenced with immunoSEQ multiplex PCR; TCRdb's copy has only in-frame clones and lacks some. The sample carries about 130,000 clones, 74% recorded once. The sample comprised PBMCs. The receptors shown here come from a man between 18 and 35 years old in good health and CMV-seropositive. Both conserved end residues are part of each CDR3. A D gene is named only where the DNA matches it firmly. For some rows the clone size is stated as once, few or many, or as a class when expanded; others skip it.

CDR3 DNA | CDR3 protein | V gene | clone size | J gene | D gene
TGTGCCAGCAGCCAAGAATCCCCAGGCCCCTACGAGCAGTACTTC | CASSQESPGPYEQYF | TRBV4-2 | - | TRBJ2-7 | -
TGTGCCAGCAGTTTATTCGGAGTCCCAGGGATGAACACTGAAGCTTTCTTT | CASSLFGVPGMNTEAFF | TRBV28 | - | TRBJ1-1 | -
TGCGGTGTTATGGACACCTCCTACGAGCAGTACTTC | CGVMDTSYEQYF | TRBV29-1 | - | TRBJ2-7 | -
TGTGCCAGCAAGAGCAGGGTCCAATACAGAGAGACCCAGTACTTC | CASKSRVQYRETQYF | TRBV2 | - | TRBJ2-5 | -
TGTGCCAGCAGTATTCCGGGACATAGGACAGATACGCAGTATTTT | CASSIPGHRTDTQYF | TRBV5-4 | - | TRBJ2-3 | -
TGTGCCACCAGCAGAGATAACGGGACAACTAATGAAAAACTGTTTTTT | CATSRDNGTTNEKLFF | TRBV15 | once | TRBJ1-4 | -
TGTGCCAGCAGTGAGGTACGGCGGCCCTTGGGCAATGAGCAGTTCTTC | CASSEVRRPLGNEQFF | TRBV6-1 | - | TRBJ2-1 | -
TGTGCCATCAATTCCGGACAGGGGGTGGGGGGCTACACCTTC | CAINSGQGVGGYTF | TRBV10-3 | few | TRBJ1-2 | TRBD1
TGTGCCAGCAGGCCCCGGGGGAGTTTGGAGACCCAGTACTTC | CASRPRGSLETQYF | TRBV25-1 | - | TRBJ2-5 | -
TGTGCCAGTACCACAACAGGGTACAGTGGCTACACCTTC | CASTTTGYSGYTF | TRBV19 | once | TRBJ1-2 | -
TGTGCCAGCACCCTTGGCGGGGGTTACTACGAGCAGTACTTC | CASTLGGGYYEQYF | TRBV6-6 | few | TRBJ2-7 | TRBD2
TGTGCCAGCACCAATCGAGCTCAGCCCCAGCATTTT | CASTNRAQPQHF | TRBV28 | - | TRBJ1-5 | -
TGTGCCAGCAGTCAAACTAAGACCGACAGGGGTCGGTATGGCTACACCTTC | CASSQTKTDRGRYGYTF | TRBV28 | - | TRBJ1-2 | TRBD1
TGTGCCTGGAACTACGGCGGGAGGGCCACTGAAGCTTTCTTT | CAWNYGGRATEAFF | TRBV30 | few | TRBJ1-1 | -
TGTGCCAGCAGCCCCCAGGCGGGGACTGGAAACACCATATATTTT | CASSPQAGTGNTIYF | TRBV7-9 | - | TRBJ1-3 | -
TGCAGCGGGAATCTGCAGGGCACAGATACGCAGTATTTT | CSGNLQGTDTQYF | TRBV29-1 | - | TRBJ2-3 | -
TGTGCCAGTAGCGAGGCAATCACTGAAGCTTTCTTT | CASSEAITEAFF | TRBV6-1 | - | TRBJ1-1 | -
TGCGCCAGCAGCCCCTCGATCGGCGGACAGGGAAACTTC | CASSPSIGGQGNF | TRBV5-1 | - | TRBJ2-7 | TRBD1
TGCGCCAGCAGCTCGGAGTGGGACAGAGAGGGGAACACCGGGGAGCTGTTTTTT | CASSSEWDREGNTGELFF | TRBV5-1 | - | TRBJ2-2 | TRBD1
TGTGCCAGCAGCTGGGGACAGGCTACTTCACCCCTCCACTTT | CASSWGQATSPLHF | TRBV7-2 | - | TRBJ1-6 | TRBD1
TGCGCCAGCAGCTTGGGGCCGGGACAGAACTACGAGCAGTACTTC | CASSLGPGQNYEQYF | TRBV5-1 | - | TRBJ2-7 | TRBD1
TGTGCCAGCACCTCGGTAATTGACAGGGTGCTGAACACTGAAGCTTTCTTT | CASTSVIDRVLNTEAFF | TRBV7-9 | - | TRBJ1-1 | TRBD1
TGTGCCAGCAGCTTAGCTACAGGGCCTCAAAGTCGCGAGCAGTACTTC | CASSLATGPQSREQYF | TRBV7-9 | - | TRBJ2-7 | -
TGTGCCAGCAGGAGGGGCGGGACCATCACAGATACGCAGTATTTT | CASRRGGTITDTQYF | TRBV6-5 | few | TRBJ2-3 | -
TGTGCCAGCAGCTTAGCGCGGCCCCAGCCGTTCGTTGACGAGCAGTACTTC | CASSLARPQPFVDEQYF | TRBV7-6 | few | TRBJ2-7 | -